The rows below give T cell receptor beta chains drawn from one sample of a study of CD8 T cells in Susac syndrome. MiXCR, applied by TCRdb to the immunoSEQ multiplex PCR reads, yields one record per CDR3 protein. The profile shows around 130,000 distinct CDR3 sequences, around 94% of them singletons. The material sequenced was CD8+ T cells from PBMCs. These receptors were obtained from a human donor with Susac syndrome. Both conserved end residues are part of each CDR3. D genes are given only for firm matches. Size is omitted from some rows. Given values are once, few, many or a class for expanded clones.

d_call	clone_size	v_call	cdr3_aa
TRBD1	once	TRBV9	CASSAEQGESGELFF
.	once	TRBV12-3/TRBV12-4	CASTLMGSSAFF
TRBD2	.	TRBV12-3/TRBV12-4	CASSSGLAGAYNEQFF
.	.	TRBV7-9	CASPRGPGELFF
TRBD2	.	TRBV27	CASTLLTSGGTGELFF
.	.	TRBV21-1	CASSTRLLLSTDTQYF
.	once	TRBV29-1	CSVEDPYYEQYF
.	.	TRBV12-3/TRBV12-4	CASSFSAGELFF
.	few	TRBV7-3	CASSLEGVSTDTQYF
.	.	TRBV12-3/TRBV12-4	CASGDQPQHF
.	.	TRBV30	CAWGVYEQYF